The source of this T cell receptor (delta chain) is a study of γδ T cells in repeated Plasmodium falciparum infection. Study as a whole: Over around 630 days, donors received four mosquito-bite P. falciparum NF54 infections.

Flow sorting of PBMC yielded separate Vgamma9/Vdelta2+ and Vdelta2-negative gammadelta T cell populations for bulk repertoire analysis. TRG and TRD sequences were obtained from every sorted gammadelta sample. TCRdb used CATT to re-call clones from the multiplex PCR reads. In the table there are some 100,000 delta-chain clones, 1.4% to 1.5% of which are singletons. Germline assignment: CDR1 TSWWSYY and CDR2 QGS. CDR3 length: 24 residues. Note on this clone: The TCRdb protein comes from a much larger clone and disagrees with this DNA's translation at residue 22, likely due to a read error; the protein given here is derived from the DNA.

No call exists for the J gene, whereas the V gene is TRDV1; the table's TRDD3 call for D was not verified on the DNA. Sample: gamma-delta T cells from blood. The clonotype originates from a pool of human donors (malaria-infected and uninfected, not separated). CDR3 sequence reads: CALFPWPSYWWRLLGDTATDKPIF. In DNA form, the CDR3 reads TGTGCTCTTTTCCCTTGGCCTTCCTACTGGTGGAGACTCCTGGGGGATACGGCCACCGATAAACCCATCTTT.